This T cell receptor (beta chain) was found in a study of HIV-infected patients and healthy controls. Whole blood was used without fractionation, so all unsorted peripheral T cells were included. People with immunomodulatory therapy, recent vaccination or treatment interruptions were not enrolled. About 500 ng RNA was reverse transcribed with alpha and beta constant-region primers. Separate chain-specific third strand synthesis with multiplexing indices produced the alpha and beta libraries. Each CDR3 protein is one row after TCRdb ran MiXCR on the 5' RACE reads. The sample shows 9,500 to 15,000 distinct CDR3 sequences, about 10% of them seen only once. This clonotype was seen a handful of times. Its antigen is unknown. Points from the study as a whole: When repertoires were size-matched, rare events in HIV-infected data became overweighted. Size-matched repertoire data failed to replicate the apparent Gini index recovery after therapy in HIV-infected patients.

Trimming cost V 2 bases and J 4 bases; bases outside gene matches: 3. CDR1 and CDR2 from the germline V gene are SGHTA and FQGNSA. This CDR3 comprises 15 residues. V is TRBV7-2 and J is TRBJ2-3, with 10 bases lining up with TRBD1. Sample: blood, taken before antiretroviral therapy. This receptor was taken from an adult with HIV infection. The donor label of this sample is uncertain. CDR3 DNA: TGTGCCAGCAGCTTAATGGACAGGGGGTCAGATACGCAGTATTTT. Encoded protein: CASSLMDRGSDTQYF.